The rows below give T cell receptor beta chains drawn from one sample of a study of tumor-infiltrating lymphocytes in primary liver carcinoma. TCRdb reprocessed the multiplex PCR reads via MiXCR and lists one record per CDR3 protein. The sample records 50,000 to 70,000 distinct CDR3 sequences, about two thirds being singletons. Sequences were obtained from liver tumor tissue from sampling region 2. These receptor sequences come from a man in his forties with primary liver carcinoma and hepatitis B virus infection. Each CDR3 is given with its conserved first and last residue. The D gene is left open where the match is weak. A clone size is listed for some rows: how often the clone was seen (once, few, many), or a class if it is expanded.

v_gene,d_gene,abundance,j_gene,CDR3aa,CDR3nt
TRBV6-2/TRBV6-3,-,-,TRBJ1-5,CARSYSHSNQPQHF,TGTGCCAGGAGTTACAGCCATAGCAATCAGCCCCAGCATTTT
TRBV4-3,-,many,TRBJ2-1,CASSHVGGSSYNEQFF,TGCGCCAGCAGCCACGTAGGGGGGAGCTCCTACAATGAGCAGTTCTTC
TRBV5-1,-,many,TRBJ2-1,CASSYTGLQWNEQFF,TGCGCCAGCAGTTATACCGGGCTCCAGTGGAATGAGCAGTTCTTC
TRBV5-1,-,-,TRBJ2-3,CARSPRLVNTDTQYF,TGCGCCAGGAGCCCCCGACTAGTGAACACAGATACGCAGTATTTT
TRBV5-4,-,few,TRBJ2-1,CASSAYNEQFF,TGTGCCAGCAGCGCATACAATGAGCAGTTCTTC
TRBV10-2,-,-,TRBJ2-7,CASDNGNSYGQYF,TGCGCCAGCGATAACGGCAACTCATACGGGCAGTACTTC
TRBV5-4,TRBD1,-,TRBJ1-1,CASNLTGSENNEAFF,TGTGCCAGCAACTTGACAGGGTCGGAGAACAATGAAGCTTTCTTT
TRBV18,-,few,TRBJ2-7,CASSPRVGGYEQYF,TGTGCCAGCTCACCTAGGGTTGGAGGCTACGAGCAGTACTTC
TRBV5-4,-,-,TRBJ1-1,CDSRSGRGTIEAFF,TGTGACAGCAGATCCGGGCGGGGGACTATTGAAGCTTTCTTT
TRBV29-1,-,-,TRBJ1-5,CSVVNSVNQPQHF,TGCAGCGTTGTGAATAGTGTTAATCAGCCCCAGCATTTT
TRBV29-1,-,-,TRBJ1-1,CSVEGHVWTEAFF,TGCAGCGTTGAAGGGCATGTGTGGACTGAAGCTTTCTTT
TRBV7-9,TRBD1,-,TRBJ2-6,CASRPGTGTGGNVLTF,TGTGCCAGCAGACCCGGGACAGGGACCGGAGGCAACGTCCTGACTTTC
TRBV29-1,TRBD2,-,TRBJ2-3,CSVESGAGITDTQYF,TGCAGCGTTGAGAGCGGGGCCGGTATCACAGATACGCAGTATTTT
TRBV6-5,-,-,TRBJ1-2,CAGTPHRNYDYTF,TGTGCCGGCACCCCCCACAGAAACTATGACTACACCTTC
TRBV11-2,TRBD2,-,TRBJ2-5,CTSSQTPVGGKEIQYF,TGTACCAGTAGCCAAACTCCTGTCGGGGGGAAAGAGATCCAGTACTTC
TRBV4-1,TRBD2,-,TRBJ2-2,CASSQDFAGLAGAPGAGDLFF,TGCGCCAGCAGCCAAGATTTCGCAGGACTAGCGGGAGCCCCGGGTGCCGGGGACCTGTTTTTT
TRBV24-1,TRBD1,many,TRBJ2-6,CATSGTGQGDSGANVLTF,TGTGCCACCAGTGGTACGGGACAGGGGGACTCTGGGGCCAACGTCCTGACTTTC
TRBV12-3/TRBV12-4,TRBD2,once,TRBJ2-7,CTSSGTSGWYEQYF,TGTACCAGCAGCGGGACTAGCGGGTGGTACGAGCAGTACTTC
TRBV5-1,TRBD1,few,TRBJ1-4,CASSRQGALTNEKLFF,TGCGCCAGCAGCCGTCAGGGGGCATTAACTAATGAAAAACTGTTTTTT
TRBV5-1,-,-,TRBJ2-7,CASSLDIGGLAYEQYF,TGTGCCAGCAGCTTGGATATCGGGGGGCTTGCCTACGAGCAGTACTTC
TRBV2,-,-,TRBJ2-7,CAGGKGGISYEQYF,TGTGCCGGCGGGAAGGGCGGCATCTCCTACGAGCAGTACTTC
TRBV11-2,-,-,TRBJ2-3,CAGSPWVDTQYF,TGCGCCGGCAGCCCCTGGGTGGATACGCAGTATTTT
TRBV11-2,TRBD1,few,TRBJ1-2,CTSNLSGTALGGYTF,TGTACCAGCAACTTAAGTGGGACAGCCCTAGGAGGCTACACCTTC
TRBV12-3/TRBV12-4,-,-,TRBJ2-5,CAISTETGGETQYF,TGTGCCATCAGTACCGAGACAGGCGGAGAGACCCAGTACTTC
TRBV28,-,-,TRBJ2-1,CASSPPPSSYNGQFF,TGTGCCAGCAGCCCCCCTCCCAGTTCCTATAATGGGCAGTTCTTC
TRBV4-1,TRBD1,-,TRBJ2-7,CASSPSRDRDYEQYF,TGTGCCAGCAGCCCTTCCCGGGACAGGGACTACGAGCAGTACTTC
TRBV6-1,-,many,TRBJ1-2,CASSEVPNYGYTF,TGTGCCAGCAGTGAAGTTCCAAACTATGGCTACACCTTC
TRBV6-1,-,-,TRBJ2-1,CVLRYYNERFF,TGTGTTCTCCGATACTACAATGAGCGGTTCTTC
TRBV4-1,-,-,TRBJ1-2,CASSHDYRDYSYTF,TGCGCCAGCAGCCATGATTACAGAGACTATAGCTACACCTTC
TRBV6-1,-,-,TRBJ1-5,CASSGTGLGNQSQHF,TGTGCCAGCAGTGGAACAGGGTTGGGCAATCAGTCCCAGCATTTT
TRBV4-3,-,-,TRBJ1-6,CASNQVGQGNSPLLF,-
TRBV11-2,-,-,TRBJ1-4,CGCSVTGINEKLFF,TGTGGCTGCAGCGTTACAGGGATCAATGAAAAACTGTTTTTT
TRBV10-3,-,-,TRBJ2-1,CAINNPGQGGVEQFF,TGTGCCATCAATAACCCGGGACAAGGAGGAGTTGAGCAGTTCTTC
TRBV5-5,-,once,TRBJ2-2,CTSSLEAGAEELFF,TGTACCAGCAGCTTGGAGGCGGGTGCCGAGGAGCTGTTTTTT
TRBV10-3,TRBD2,-,TRBJ2-7,CAITKRPGLVGGFSYEQYF,TGTGCCATCACCAAAAGACCGGGATTAGTGGGAGGGTTCTCCTACGAGCAGTACTTC
TRBV6-2/TRBV6-3,-,-,TRBJ1-2,CASSYSSGNYGYTF,TGTGCCAGCAGTTACTCCTCGGGAAACTATGGCTACACCTTC